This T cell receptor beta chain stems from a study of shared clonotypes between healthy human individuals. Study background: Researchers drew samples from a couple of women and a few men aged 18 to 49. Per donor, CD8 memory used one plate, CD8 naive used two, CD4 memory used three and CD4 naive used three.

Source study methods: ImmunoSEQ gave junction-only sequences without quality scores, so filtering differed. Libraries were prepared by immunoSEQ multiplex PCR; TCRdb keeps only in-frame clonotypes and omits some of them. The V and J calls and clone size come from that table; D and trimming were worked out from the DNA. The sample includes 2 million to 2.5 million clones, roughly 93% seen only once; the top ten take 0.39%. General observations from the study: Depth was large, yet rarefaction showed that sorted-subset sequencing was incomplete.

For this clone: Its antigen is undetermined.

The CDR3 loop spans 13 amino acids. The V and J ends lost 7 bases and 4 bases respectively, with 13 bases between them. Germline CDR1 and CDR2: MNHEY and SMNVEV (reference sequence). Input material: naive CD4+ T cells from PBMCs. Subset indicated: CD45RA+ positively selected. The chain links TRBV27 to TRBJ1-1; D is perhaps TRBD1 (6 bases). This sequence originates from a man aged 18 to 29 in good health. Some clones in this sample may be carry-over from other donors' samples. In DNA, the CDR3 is TGTGCCAGCAAGAGGGGGATAAGCACTGAAGCTTTCTTT. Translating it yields CASKRGISTEAFF.